A single sample gave rise to the 9 T cell receptor beta chains below, sequenced in a study of shared clonotypes between healthy human individuals. Naive CD8 cells were CD45RO-negative, positively selected for CCR7, excluding terminally differentiated effector memory CD45RA+ cells. Here immunoSEQ multiplex PCR was the method, and the copy in TCRdb shows in-frame clones only, minus some. Among about 2.1 million clones listed, around 95% were seen once. Sequencing was performed on naive CD8+ T cells from PBMCs. The receptors originated from a young man in good health. Some clones in this sample may be carry-over from other donors' samples.

The chain links TRBV7-8 to TRBJ1-2; unclear D gene. Germline lookup yields CDR1 SGHVS and CDR2 FQNEAQ. This CDR3 contains 15 residues. Trimming removed 5 bases from V and 3 bases from J, with 16 bases in between. This chain's CDR3 is CASSRKLFSDYGYTF. CDR3 coding DNA: TGTGCCAGCAGCCGGAAGCTGTTTTCGGACTATGGCTACACCTTC. Full variable domain (missing parts from reference TRBV7-8 and TRBJ1-2): GAGVSQSPRYKVAKRGQDVALRCDPISGHVSLFWYQQALGQGPEFLTYFQNEAQLDKSGLPSDRFFAERPEGSVSTLKIQRTQQEDSAVYLCASSRKLFSDYGYTFGSGTRLTVV.

This rearrangement joins TRBV2 to TRBJ2-2, with TRBD2 as a possible D gene (6 bases). Trimming cost V 5 bases and J 6 bases, with 22 bases left between them. CDR1 is SNHLY, CDR2 FYNNEI, per germline. The CDR3 loop spans 17 amino acids. The CDR3 bases are TGTGCCAGCAGTCTGCGCGGGACTCGGAGTCTCCCCGGGGAGCTGTTTTTT. Protein sequence: CASSLRGTRSLPGELFF.

This sequence joins TRBV4-1 and TRBJ2-2; 8 bases align to TRBD1. The V gene end was trimmed by 4 bases and the J gene end by 7 bases; junction bases not matched to a gene: 8. This CDR3 has 15 amino acids. Germline V gives CDR1 MGHRA, CDR2 YSYEKL. Written as DNA, the CDR3 is TGCGCCAGCAGCCTCTCGACAGGGGTAGGCGGGGAGCTGTTTTTT. It translates to CASSLSTGVGGELFF.

This clone was observed once. The gene calls are TRBV10-3 and TRBJ2-1; D might be TRBD1 (5 bases). Germline V gene lookup returns CDR1 ENHRY and CDR2 SYGVKD. Trimming removed 3 bases from V and 4 bases from J, with 10 bases in between. The CDR3 extends over 14 amino acids. The CDR3 is CAISEIGEYNEQFF. CDR3 sequence (DNA): TGTGCCATCAGTGAAATAGGGGAATACAATGAGCAGTTCTTC.

The chain couples TRBV7-9 to TRBJ2-1, with 11 bases that match TRBD2. This CDR3 contains 16 residues. In germline, CDR1 is SEHNR, CDR2 FQNEAQ (reference sequence). J gave up 5 bases and V 1 base, and 4 bases lay outside the gene matches. The CDR3 DNA reads as TGTGCCAGCAGCTTAGGGGGACTAGCGGAGGACAATGAGCAGTTCTTC. Translation gives CASSLGGLAEDNEQFF.

The gene calls are TRBV27 and TRBJ2-3; no clear D. The V end lost 6 bases, the J end lost 1 base, and 11 bases lay between the germline ends. CDR3 length: 14 amino acids. The germline V gene has CDR1 MNHEY and CDR2 SMNVEV (reference sequence). The CDR3: CASSPRVGTDTQYF. DNA for the CDR3: TGTGCCAGCAGCCCAAGGGTAGGCACAGATACGCAGTATTTT.

This sequence joins TRBV5-1 and TRBJ1-1, with 8 positions matching TRBD1. V trimming: 3 bases; J trimming: 1 base; junction bases outside the gene matches: 2. Germline CDR1 and CDR2: SGHRS and YFSETQ. The CDR3 runs to 14 residues. CDR3 bases: TGCGCCAGCAGCTGGACAGGGAGGAACACTGAAGCTTTCTTT. Amino acids: CASSWTGRNTEAFF.

Note on this clone: Within the sample, other DNA sequences also encode this same CDR3. The genes are TRBV29-1 and TRBJ2-3; maybe TRBD2 (6 bases). The CDR3 is made up of 13 amino acids. Germline CDR1 SQVTM, CDR2 ANQGSEA. The V end was cut by 6 bases, the J end by 9 bases, with 19 bases between. The CDR3 reads CSVEREAVRTQYF. Here the CDR3 DNA reads TGCAGCGTCGAAAGGGAGGCCGTGCGGACGCAGTATTTT.

Only one count was recorded for this clone. The rearrangement uses TRBV4-1 and TRBJ2-1; D is perhaps TRBD1 (7 bases). CDR3 length: 16 amino acids. CDR1 MGHRA and CDR2 YSYEKL come from the germline V gene. Trimming took off 4 bases at V and 4 bases at J, with 17 bases between the two ends. The DNA of the CDR3 is TGCGCCAGCAGCCTCCGGCGGGGACAGTTATACAATGAGCAGTTCTTC. This sequence encodes CASSLRRGQLYNEQFF.